This TCR beta chain was profiled in a study of blood T cell repertoires in COVID-19. Libraries were prepared by immunoSEQ multiplex PCR; TCRdb keeps only in-frame clonotypes and omits some of them. The profile shows about 140,000 clones, about 80% of them singletons. There are 17 residues in the CDR3. Trimming stripped 4 bases from V and 1 base from J, with 20 bases between. Germline CDR1 and CDR2: SGHNT and YENEEA. The V and J genes are TRBV11-3 and TRBJ2-7, with D tentatively TRBD1 (6 bases). Sequenced input: PBMCs or T cells enriched from blood (not recorded which). The sequence was obtained from a woman aged 45-60 years who had recovered from COVID-19. The CDR3 reads CASSSRPGNRASYEQYF. As DNA, the CDR3 is TGTGCCAGCAGCTCCCGGCCAGGGAACAGGGCTTCCTACGAGCAGTACTTC.